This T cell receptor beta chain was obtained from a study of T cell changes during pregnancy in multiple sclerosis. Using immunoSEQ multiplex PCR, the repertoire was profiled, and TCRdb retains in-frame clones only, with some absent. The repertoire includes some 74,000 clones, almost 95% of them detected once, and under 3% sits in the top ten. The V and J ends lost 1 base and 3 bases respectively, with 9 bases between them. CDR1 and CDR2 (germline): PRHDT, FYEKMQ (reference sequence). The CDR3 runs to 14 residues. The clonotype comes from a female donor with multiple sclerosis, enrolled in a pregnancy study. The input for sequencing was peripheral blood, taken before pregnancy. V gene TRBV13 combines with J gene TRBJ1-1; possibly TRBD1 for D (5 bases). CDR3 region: CASSLDSTDTEAFF. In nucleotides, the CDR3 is TGTGCCAGCAGCTTAGATTCGACAGACACTGAAGCTTTCTTT.